This T cell receptor beta chain was identified during a study of OX40 agonist ivuxolimab in advanced cancers. Points from the study as a whole: The study found that CD8+ T cells averaged more expanded clones than CD4+.

CDR1 is LNHDA and CDR2 is SQIVND in the germline V gene (reference sequence). The CDR3 is made up of 13 amino acids. V lost 5 bases to trimming and J lost 6 bases, with 12 bases between them. Some clones are missing from TCRdb's copy, which holds only in-frame ones; the method was immunoSEQ multiplex PCR. Of about 36,000 clones in the sample, 70% to 80% were seen once. As for this clone: Its antigen is undetermined.

Here the sequenced sample was CD4+ or CD8+ T cells sorted from blood, taken in a trial of the OX40 agonist ivuxolimab. The source is an adult with an advanced solid tumor such as melanoma, head and neck, liver or kidney cancer. This sequence joins TRBV19 and TRBJ2-3; TRBD1 might be the D (6 bases). Here the CDR3 reads CASSSQGADTQYF. The CDR3 DNA is TGTGCCAGTAGTTCACAGGGTGCGGATACGCAGTATTTT.